This entry features one TCR beta chain sequence. Its specificity is not known. This sample's treatment: 15 to 20 received Ad26.COV2.S at low or high dose, single or two shots; 5 received placebo; per-sample allocation not given. Sampling happened 63 days after the first vaccine or placebo injection. The data belong to a study of Ad26.COV2.S vaccination and SARS-CoV-2 variants. Study-wide context: Vaccine-arm donor from the placebo-controlled COV1001 Ad26.COV2.S trial. Each vaccinee took Ad26.COV2.S intramuscularly, once or twice 56 days apart.

Measured with immunoSEQ multiplex PCR; TCRdb has only the in-frame clones, and not every one. Of about 320,000 clones in the sample, 90% were seen once. General study results and limits: Post-vaccination breadth of spike-specific CD8+ and CD4+ T cell responses was reportedly substantial.

The V gene's germline CDR1 is SGHTA and CDR2 FQGNSA. Trimming cost V 1 base and J 3 bases, with 13 bases left between them. CDR3 length: 15 residues. This TCR derives from a person between 18 and 60 years old who received the Ad26.COV2.S COVID-19 vaccine or a placebo. The rearrangement links TRBV7-2 to TRBJ2-7, with D maybe TRBD1 (6 bases). Sequencing was performed on peripheral blood, taken in a trial of Ad26.COV2.S vaccine versus placebo. Written as DNA, the CDR3 is TGTGCCAGCAGCTTAGTTGGGACAAGACACTACGAGCAGTACTTC. This translates into CASSLVGTRHYEQYF.